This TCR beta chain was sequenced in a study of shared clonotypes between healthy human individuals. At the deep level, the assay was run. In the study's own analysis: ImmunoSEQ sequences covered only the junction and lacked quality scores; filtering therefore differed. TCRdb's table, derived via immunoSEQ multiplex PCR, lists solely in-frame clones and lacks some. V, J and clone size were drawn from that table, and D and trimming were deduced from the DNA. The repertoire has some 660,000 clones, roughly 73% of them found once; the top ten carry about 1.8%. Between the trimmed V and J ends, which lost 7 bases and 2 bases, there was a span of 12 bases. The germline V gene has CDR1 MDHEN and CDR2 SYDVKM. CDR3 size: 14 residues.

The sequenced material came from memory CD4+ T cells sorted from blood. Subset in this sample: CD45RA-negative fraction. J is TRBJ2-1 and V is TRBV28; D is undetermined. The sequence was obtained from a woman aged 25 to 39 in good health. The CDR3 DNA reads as TGTGCCAGCAAGTCTAGGGTGCCCTACAATGAGCAGTTCTTC. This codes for CASKSRVPYNEQFF.